The sequence of this TCR beta chain was determined in a study of shared clonotypes between healthy human individuals. For every subset, genomic DNA was evenly distributed across several immunoSEQ plates. The protocol was immunoSEQ multiplex PCR, while the TCRdb copy is restricted to in-frame clones and leaves out a portion. The sample comprises about half a million clones, more than 75% of which are singletons, and around 12% rests with the top ten. The CDR3 spans 14 residues. Germline V gene sequence: CDR1 MNHEY, CDR2 SVGAGI. After removal of 1 base from V and 6 bases from J, the junction contained 4 bases not matched to a gene.

Sequencing input: PBMCs. The chain employs TRBV6-5 and TRBJ2-3; TRBD2 matches at 7 bases. This TCR was recovered from a middle-aged woman in good health. Some clones in this sample may be carry-over from other donors' samples. DNA for the CDR3: TGTGCCAGCAGTTACTTGACTAGCTCTGATACGCAGTATTTT. Translation gives CASSYLTSSDTQYF.